Sequencing of this T cell receptor beta chain was carried out in a study of Ad26.COV2.S vaccination and SARS-CoV-2 variants. In the study overall: Intramuscularly, Ad26.COV2.S was given either once or twice, 56 days apart.

The treatment denotes: 15 to 20 received Ad26.COV2.S at low or high dose, single or two shots; several received placebo; per-sample allocation not given. Samples analyzed were those drawn on day 63 after the first vaccine or placebo injection. Germline values: CDR1 MNHNY, CDR2 SVGAGI (reference sequence). The CDR3 covers 14 residues. With V trimmed by 5 bases and J by 2 bases, 5 bases remained unmatched. Study-wide findings and caveats: Spike-specific TCR breadth was greater in vaccine than placebo recipients.

Using immunoSEQ multiplex PCR, the repertoire was profiled, and TCRdb retains in-frame clones only, with some absent. The table includes roughly 330,000 clones, about 90% detected once. Turning to this clone: What it binds is unknown.

V usage is TRBV6-6 and J usage is TRBJ2-7; 8 bases map to TRBD2. This receptor was identified in a person between 18 and 65 years old who received the Ad26.COV2.S COVID-19 vaccine or a placebo. The sample consisted of peripheral blood, taken in a trial of Ad26.COV2.S vaccine versus placebo. CDR3 loop: CASSPSGLAYEQYV. Here the CDR3 DNA reads TGTGCCAGCAGTCCCTCGGGACTAGCCTACGAGCAGTACGTC.